These 29 T cell receptor beta chains originate from one sample sequenced in a study of cytomegalovirus exposure and HLA in healthy donors. The study ran its PCR with 60 Vbeta and 13 Jbeta primers. Repertoires were generated with immunoSEQ multiplex PCR, while TCRdb's copy carries only in-frame clones and drops some. The repertoire holds some 76,000 clones, with roughly 84% as singletons. Sequencing was carried out using PBMCs. The receptors come from a woman between 50 and 59 years old in good health and CMV-seronegative.

The gene calls are TRBV11-3 and TRBJ2-1, with D possibly being TRBD2 (6 bases). V lost 1 base, J lost 3 bases, and 13 bases lay in between. Germline CDR1 is SGHNT and CDR2 is YENEEA. The CDR3 contains 16 residues. For the CDR3, the DNA is TGTGCCAGCAGCTTAGGAGGAGGGAGCTTCTACAATGAGCAGTTCTTC. Amino acids: CASSLGGGSFYNEQFF.

V is TRBV5-6 and J is TRBJ2-1; 14 nucleotides line up with TRBD2. This CDR3 has 17 amino acids. J was trimmed by 8 bases and V by 0 bases; bases with no gene match: 7. Germline V gives CDR1 SGHDT, CDR2 YYEEEE. The CDR3 DNA reads as TGTGCCAGCAGCTTGGGACTAGCGGGAGGGCCTATCGATGAGCAGTTCTTC. It codes for CASSLGLAGGPIDEQFF.

The chain has TRBV27 and TRBJ1-2; 10 positions agree with TRBD1. V was pared by 3 bases and J by 6 bases, with 4 bases of the junction left unmatched. The CDR3 has 14 amino acids. The germline gives CDR1 MNHEY, CDR2 SMNVEV (reference sequence). CDR3 residues: CASSLTGGPDGYTF. As DNA, the CDR3 is TGTGCCAGCAGTTTGACAGGGGGCCCGGATGGCTACACCTTC.

This chain uses TRBV5-5 with TRBJ2-3; unclear D gene. The CDR3 is made up of 13 amino acids. Germline V gene data show CDR1 as SGHKS and CDR2 as YYEKEE (reference sequence). V was shortened by 3 bases and J by 3 bases, with 8 bases between the two germline ends. This CDR3 reads CASSSPNTDTQYF. In nucleotides, the CDR3 is TGTGCCAGCAGCTCCCCTAATACAGATACGCAGTATTTT.

This sequence joins TRBV7-2 and TRBJ2-3; 8 bases align to TRBD1. The CDR3 contains 16 residues. The germline V gene encodes CDR1 SGHTA and CDR2 FQGNSA. The junction had 12 bases not matched to a gene; V was cut back by 6 bases and J by 4 bases. The CDR3 DNA reads as TGTGCCAGCAGGCGAACCGGGACAGGAGCTGCAGATACGCAGTATTTT. This sequence encodes CASRRTGTGAADTQYF.

The chain is built from TRBV4-1 and TRBJ2-5; D is possibly TRBD1 (6 bases). Near its end, the DNA agrees better with TRBJ2-7, so the J call may be wrong. This CDR3 region has 12 residues. Germline lookup yields CDR1 MGHRA and CDR2 YSYEKL. For the CDR3, the DNA is TGCGCCAGCAGCCCCGGACAGTCCGAGCAGTACTTC. Its protein product is CASSPGQSEQYF.

V usage is TRBV7-3 and J usage is TRBJ2-2; a weak D match, TRBD2 (6 bases). CDR1 is SGHTA and CDR2 is FQGTGA in the germline V gene. Between the trimmed V and J ends, which lost 5 bases and 0 bases, there was a span of 13 bases. The CDR3 runs 16 residues. The CDR3 DNA reads as TGTGCCAGCAGCCCCCAGGGACTCCCGAACACCGGGGAGCTGTTTTTT. Residues: CASSPQGLPNTGELFF. Complete variable domain (other parts from reference TRBV7-3 and TRBJ2-2): GAGVSQTPSNKVTEKGKYVELRCDPISGHTALYWYRQSLGQGPEFLIYFQGTGAADDSGLPNDRFFAVRPEGSVSTLKIQRTERGDSAVYLCASSPQGLPNTGELFFGEGSRLTVL.

The CDR3 sequence: CASSIGTSGITDTQYF. Here the CDR3 DNA reads TGTGCCAGTAGTATAGGGACTAGCGGGATCACAGATACGCAGTATTTT. V and J are TRBV19 and TRBJ2-3; 12 bases match TRBD2. V shed 1 base and J 2 bases; nucleotides not matched to a gene: 1. The CDR3 is made up of 16 amino acids. CDR1 and CDR2 from the germline V gene are LNHDA and SQIVND (reference sequence).

This clone was counted a few times. J is TRBJ2-3 and V is TRBV7-2; 12 positions agree with TRBD2. The V gene end was trimmed by 10 bases and the J gene end by 0 bases; junction bases not matched to a gene: 5. The CDR3 totals 15 residues. The V gene's germline CDR1 is SGHTA and CDR2 FQGNSA. The CDR3 sequence is CATLAGGHSTDTQYF. DNA for the CDR3: TGTGCCACCCTAGCGGGGGGGCATAGCACAGATACGCAGTATTTT.

This sequence joins TRBV5-1 and TRBJ2-3; TRBD1 matches 9 bases. The CDR3 spans 18 residues. The germline V gene has CDR1 SGHRS and CDR2 YFSETQ. Trimming cost V 4 bases and J 5 bases; bases outside gene matches: 17. The DNA of the CDR3 is TGCGCCAGCAGCCCGGCCCTGTCCGGGACAGGGTGGGAAGATACGCAGTATTTT. This codes for CASSPALSGTGWEDTQYF.

The V call is TRBV29-1, the J call TRBJ2-1; 11 nucleotides align to TRBD2. This CDR3 spans 16 amino acids. Germline lookup yields CDR1 SQVTM and CDR2 ANQGSEA. V shed 4 bases, J shed 0 bases, and the junction held 5 bases outside the gene matches. The CDR3 DNA reads as TGCAGCGTTGTTCTAGCGGGAGGTGCCTCCTACAATGAGCAGTTCTTC. This codes for CSVVLAGGASYNEQFF.

This chain joins TRBV30 and TRBJ1-3; D may be TRBD1 (5 bases). The CDR3 is 15 amino acids. V was shortened by 2 bases and J by 2 bases, with 13 bases between the two germline ends. CDR1 GTSNPN and CDR2 SVGIG come from the germline V gene (reference sequence). CDR3 residues: CAWSFSRVAGNTIYF. DNA of the CDR3: TGTGCCTGGAGTTTCTCCAGGGTCGCTGGAAACACCATATATTTT.

The V call is TRBV6-5, the J call TRBJ1-6, with TRBD1 matching 9 bases. The CDR3 loop spans 13 amino acids. Germline assignment: CDR1 MNHEY and CDR2 SVGAGI. The junction had 2 bases not matched to a gene; V was cut back by 6 bases and J by 8 bases. The CDR3 spells CASRGQGYSPLHF. CDR3 in DNA: TGTGCCAGCAGGGGACAGGGCTATTCACCCCTCCACTTT.

This sequence joins TRBV2 and TRBJ1-2; D not certain. Germline V gene data show CDR1 as SNHLY and CDR2 as FYNNEI. This CDR3 has 13 residues. Trimming took off 2 bases at V and 4 bases at J, with 8 bases between the two ends. The CDR3 here is CASSEQSGYGYTF. CDR3 coding DNA: TGTGCCAGCAGTGAACAGTCGGGCTATGGCTACACCTTC. The full variable domain, in which reference TRBV2 and TRBJ1-2 provide the parts outside the CDR3, is EPEVTQTPSHQVTQMGQEVILRCVPISNHLYFYWYRQILGQKVEFLVSFYNNEISEKSEIFDDQFSVERPDGSNFTLKIRSTKLEDSAMYFCASSEQSGYGYTFGSGTRLTVV.

V gene TRBV7-2 combines with J gene TRBJ2-5; TRBD2 agrees at 8 bases. The CDR3 runs 16 residues. With V trimmed by 1 base and J by 4 bases, 8 bases remained unmatched. Germline values: CDR1 SGHTA, CDR2 FQGNSA. CDR3 nucleotide sequence: TGTGCCAGCAGCTTAGTGGCCGGGGGGGCCTCAGAGACCCAGTACTTC. It encodes CASSLVAGGASETQYF.

The chain has TRBV9 and TRBJ2-2; 10 bases align to TRBD1. Germline trimming cut 4 bases from V and 4 bases from J; bases unmatched to any gene: 1. The length of the CDR3 is 14 residues. Germline V gene data show CDR1 as SGDLS and CDR2 as YYNGEE. The CDR3 region has the DNA TGTGCCAGCAGCAGGACAGGGGGCACCGGGGAGCTGTTTTTT. Its protein product is CASSRTGGTGELFF.

The chain recombines TRBV5-1 with TRBJ2-7; 12 positions agree with TRBD2. The CDR3 extends over 15 amino acids. V dropped 3 bases and J dropped 3; count of bases not matched to a gene: 4. Germline-derived CDR1 and CDR2 are SGHRS and YFSETQ. CDR3 sequence: CASSSLLAGGYEQYF. CDR3 nucleotide sequence: TGCGCCAGCAGCTCCTTACTAGCGGGAGGCTACGAGCAGTACTTC.

The V and J genes are TRBV27 and TRBJ2-7; D is unresolved. Germline loops: CDR1 MNHEY, CDR2 SMNVEV (reference sequence). This CDR3 is 14 amino acids long. V dropped 3 bases and J dropped 6 bases, with 15 bases sitting between them. CDR3 coding DNA: TGTGCCAGCAGTTTTGACCTCTCGCGCGGCGAGCAGTACTTC. Translated, it gives CASSFDLSRGEQYF.

The sample holds one count of this clone. This chain connects TRBV5-1 to TRBJ1-1; perhaps TRBD1 as D (6 bases). CDR1 is SGHRS and CDR2 is YFSETQ in the germline V gene. The CDR3 totals 15 residues. Trimming stripped 0 bases from V and 2 bases from J, with 11 bases between. The CDR3 DNA sequence: TGCGCCAGCAGCTTGGAGACAGGATTAAACACTGAAGCTTTCTTT. It translates to CASSLETGLNTEAFF.

The V and J genes are TRBV28 and TRBJ1-1; TRBD1 matches at 8 bases. The CDR3 is 15 amino acids. CDR1 is MDHEN, CDR2 SYDVKM, per germline. The trim removed 3 bases at V and 5 bases at J, leaving 8 bases unmatched. CDR3 coding DNA: TGTGCCAGCAGTTTCCGGACAGGGTGGCGTACTGAAGCTTTCTTT. Its protein is CASSFRTGWRTEAFF.

The V gene is TRBV11-2, the J gene TRBJ2-1; 11 bases align to TRBD2. Germline-derived CDR1 and CDR2 are SGHAT and FQNNGV. CDR3 length equals 15 residues. With V trimmed by 1 base and J by 6 bases, 2 bases remained unmatched. This chain's CDR3 is CASSLVSGGGNEQFF. Here the CDR3 DNA reads TGTGCCAGCAGCTTAGTTAGCGGGGGGGGCAATGAGCAGTTCTTC.

The chain is built from TRBV11-2 and TRBJ1-4, with TRBD1 as a possible D gene (6 bases). The CDR3 spans 18 residues. Germline values: CDR1 SGHAT, CDR2 FQNNGV. Trimming took off 0 bases at V and 5 bases at J, with 19 bases between the two ends. CDR3 nucleotide sequence: TGTGCCAGCAGCTTAGACTCCGGGACACCTACTCGAAATGAAAAACTGTTTTTT. This encodes CASSLDSGTPTRNEKLFF.

V is TRBV29-1 and J is TRBJ2-2; 9 nucleotides match TRBD1. CDR3 size: 14 residues. V trimming: 4 bases; J trimming: 2 bases; junction bases outside the gene matches: 2. CDR1 and CDR2 (germline): SQVTM, ANQGSEA. CDR3 coding DNA: TGCAGCGTTGGGACAGGGGTTAACACCGGGGAGCTGTTTTTT. Translated: CSVGTGVNTGELFF.

This clone was observed a handful of times. The chain has TRBV15 and TRBJ2-5; TRBD2 matches at 8 bases. The ends lost 3 bases at V and 3 bases at J; junction bases unmatched: 9. This CDR3 comprises 16 residues. Germline CDR1 reads LNHNV; CDR2 reads YYDKDF (reference sequence). The CDR3 nucleotides read TGTGCCACCAGCAGGAAAAGAGCGGGGGAAAAAGAGACCCAGTACTTC. Encoded protein: CATSRKRAGEKETQYF.

Here the CDR3 DNA reads TGTGCCAGCAGCGCCCGACTAGCGGCCCAAGAGACCCAGTACTTC. Translated, it gives CASSARLAAQETQYF. The rearrangement joins TRBV9 to TRBJ2-5; TRBD2 matches at 9 bases. CDR1 is SGDLS, CDR2 YYNGEE, per germline. The length of the CDR3 is 15 residues. Unmatched junction bases numbered 4, after V lost 3 bases and J lost 1 base.

V is TRBV29-1 and J is TRBJ2-1; a weak D match, TRBD1 (5 bases). The CDR3 sequence is 12 residues long. Germline loops: CDR1 SQVTM, CDR2 ANQGSEA. V shed 7 bases and J shed 10 bases, with 17 bases lying between them. CDR3 residues: CSAQAKGQEQFF. The CDR3 nucleotides are TGCAGCGCACAAGCGAAGGGGCAGGAGCAGTTCTTC.

Here the CDR3 reads CASRQGTEAFF. The CDR3 DNA follows: TGTGCCAGCAGACAGGGCACTGAAGCTTTCTTT. This chain connects TRBV6-5 to TRBJ1-1; perhaps TRBD1 as D (6 bases). The CDR3 has 11 amino acids. CDR1 and CDR2 (germline): MNHEY, SVGAGI. Trimming pared 6 bases from V and 4 bases from J, leaving 6 bases between.

The V and J genes are TRBV10-3 and TRBJ1-2, with 9 bases fitting TRBD1. Losses at the gene ends were 2 bases for V and 10 bases for J; bases not matched to a gene: 5. CDR1 and CDR2 from the germline V gene are ENHRY and SYGVKD. The CDR3 spans 13 residues. The CDR3 protein is CAISEGDRALYTF. The CDR3 bases are TGTGCCATCAGTGAGGGGGACAGGGCCCTCTACACCTTC.

This clone occurred once. V is TRBV29-1 and J is TRBJ1-2; 7 bases map to TRBD1. Per the germline V gene, CDR1 is SQVTM and CDR2 is ANQGSEA. V shed 4 bases, J shed 6 bases, and the junction held 17 bases outside the gene matches. CDR3 length equals 16 residues. The CDR3 region is CSVGGIDRELIDGYTF. The CDR3 DNA reads as TGCAGCGTTGGGGGGATTGACAGGGAGCTAATAGATGGCTACACCTTC.